The T cell receptor beta chain described here comes from a study of CD8+CD57+ T cells in acquired aplastic anemia. All patients picked for sequencing had shown, by flow cytometry, an expansion of CD8+CD57+ cells. J gave up 5 bases and V 5 bases, and 3 bases lay outside the gene matches. This CDR3 region has 14 residues. Germline V gives CDR1 MGHDK, CDR2 SYGVNS. Profiling that covered TCR beta VDJ and CDR3 relied on genomic DNA as its template. TCRdb recomputed calls from the reads with MiXCR, one row per CDR3 protein. The sample carries 170,000 or so distinct CDR3 sequences, about 48% recorded once. Sequencing was done on a sample of sorted CD4+, CD8+, or CD8+CD57+ T cells (not recorded which) from PBMCs. This sequence joins TRBV25-1 and TRBJ2-2; 9 nucleotides agree with TRBD1. The origin of this receptor is a human donor with aplastic anemia. The CDR3 sequence: CASSPGTGTGELFF. The CDR3 nucleotides read TGTGCCAGCAGTCCCGGGACAGGGACCGGGGAGCTGTTTTTT.